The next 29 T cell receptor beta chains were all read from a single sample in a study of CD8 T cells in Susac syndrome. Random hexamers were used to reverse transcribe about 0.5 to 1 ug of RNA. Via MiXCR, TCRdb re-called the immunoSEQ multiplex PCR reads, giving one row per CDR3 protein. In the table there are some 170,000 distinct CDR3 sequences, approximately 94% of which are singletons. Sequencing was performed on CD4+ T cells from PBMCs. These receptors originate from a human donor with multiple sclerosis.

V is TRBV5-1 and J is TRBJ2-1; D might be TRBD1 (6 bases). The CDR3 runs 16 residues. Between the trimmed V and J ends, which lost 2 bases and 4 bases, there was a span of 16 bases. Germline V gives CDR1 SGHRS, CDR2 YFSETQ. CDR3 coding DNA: TGCGCCAGCAGCTTTAACCCCTCGGACAGTTACAATGAGCAGTTCTTC. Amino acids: CASSFNPSDSYNEQFF.

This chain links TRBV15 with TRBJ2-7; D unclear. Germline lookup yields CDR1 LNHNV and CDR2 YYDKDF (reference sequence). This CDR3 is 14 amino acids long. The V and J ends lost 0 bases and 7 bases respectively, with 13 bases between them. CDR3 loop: CATSRDWGSNEQYF. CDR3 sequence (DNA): TGTGCCACCAGCAGAGATTGGGGTAGCAATGAGCAGTACTTC.

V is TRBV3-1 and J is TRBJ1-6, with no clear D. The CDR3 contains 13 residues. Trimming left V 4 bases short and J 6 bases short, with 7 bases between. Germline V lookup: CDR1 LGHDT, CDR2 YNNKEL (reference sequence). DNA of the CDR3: TGTGCCAGCAGCCTATCAGCTAATTCACCCCTCCACTTT. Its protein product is CASSLSANSPLHF.

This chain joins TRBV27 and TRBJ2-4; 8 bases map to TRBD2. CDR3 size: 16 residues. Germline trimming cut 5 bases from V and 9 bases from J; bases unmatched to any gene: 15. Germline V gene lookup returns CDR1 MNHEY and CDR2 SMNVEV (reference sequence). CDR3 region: CASSRAPSGGPRIQYF. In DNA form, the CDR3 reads TGTGCCAGCAGTAGAGCCCCCTCGGGAGGGCCGCGCATTCAGTACTTC.

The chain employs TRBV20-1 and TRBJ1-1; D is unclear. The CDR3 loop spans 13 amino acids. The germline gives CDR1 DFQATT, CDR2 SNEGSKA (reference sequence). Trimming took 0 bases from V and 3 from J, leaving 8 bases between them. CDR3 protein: CSARENTDTEAFF. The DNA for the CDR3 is TGCAGTGCTAGAGAAAATACGGACACTGAAGCTTTCTTT.

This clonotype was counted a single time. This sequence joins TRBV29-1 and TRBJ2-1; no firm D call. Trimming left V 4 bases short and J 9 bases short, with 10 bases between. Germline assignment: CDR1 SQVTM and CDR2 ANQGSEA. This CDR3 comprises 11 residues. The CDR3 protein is CSVGVVFEQFF. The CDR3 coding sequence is TGCAGCGTTGGAGTCGTATTTGAGCAGTTCTTC.

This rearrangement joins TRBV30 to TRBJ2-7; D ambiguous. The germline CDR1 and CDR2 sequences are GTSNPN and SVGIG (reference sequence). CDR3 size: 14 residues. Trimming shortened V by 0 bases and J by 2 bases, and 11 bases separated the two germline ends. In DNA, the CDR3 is TGTGCCTGGAGTGTACCAGGAAGCACCTACGAGCAGTACTTC. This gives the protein CAWSVPGSTYEQYF. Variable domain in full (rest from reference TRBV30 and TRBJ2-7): SQTIHQWPATLVQPVGSPLSLECTVEGTSNPNLYWYRQAAGRGLQLLFYSVGIGQISSEVPQNLSASRPQDRQFILSSKKLLLSDSGFYLCAWSVPGSTYEQYFGPGTRLTVT.

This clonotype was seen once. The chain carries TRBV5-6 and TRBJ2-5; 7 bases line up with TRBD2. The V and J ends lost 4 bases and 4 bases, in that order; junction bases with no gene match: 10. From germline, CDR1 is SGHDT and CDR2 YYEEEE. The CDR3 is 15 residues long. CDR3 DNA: TGTGCCAGCAGCGATCCACGGGGGGAGGGAGAGACCCAGTACTTC. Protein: CASSDPRGEGETQYF.

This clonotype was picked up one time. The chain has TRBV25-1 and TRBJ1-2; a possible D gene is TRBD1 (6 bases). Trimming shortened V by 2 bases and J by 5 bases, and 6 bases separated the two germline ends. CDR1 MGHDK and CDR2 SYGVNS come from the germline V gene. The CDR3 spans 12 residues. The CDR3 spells CASSEQGYGYTF. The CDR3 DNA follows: TGTGCCAGCAGTGAACAGGGGTATGGCTACACCTTC.

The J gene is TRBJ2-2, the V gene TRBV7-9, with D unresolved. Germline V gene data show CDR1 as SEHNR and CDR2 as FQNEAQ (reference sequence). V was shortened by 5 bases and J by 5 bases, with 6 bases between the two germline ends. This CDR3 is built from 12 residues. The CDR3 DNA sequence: TGTGCCAGCAGCAGTGGGACCGGGGAGCTGTTTTTT. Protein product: CASSSGTGELFF.

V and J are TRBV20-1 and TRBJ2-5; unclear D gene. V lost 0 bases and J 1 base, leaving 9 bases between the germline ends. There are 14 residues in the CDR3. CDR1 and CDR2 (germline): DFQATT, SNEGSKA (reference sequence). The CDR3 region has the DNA TGCAGTGCTAGAGATAGGGCTGCCCAAGAGACCCAGTACTTC. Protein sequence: CSARDRAAQETQYF.

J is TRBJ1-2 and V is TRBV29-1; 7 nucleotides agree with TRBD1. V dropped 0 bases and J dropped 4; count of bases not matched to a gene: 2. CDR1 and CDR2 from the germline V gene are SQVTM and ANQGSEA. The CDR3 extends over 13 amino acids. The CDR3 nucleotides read TGCAGCGTTGAAGAGGCAGGGGGCTATGGCTACACCTTC. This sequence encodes CSVEEAGGYGYTF.

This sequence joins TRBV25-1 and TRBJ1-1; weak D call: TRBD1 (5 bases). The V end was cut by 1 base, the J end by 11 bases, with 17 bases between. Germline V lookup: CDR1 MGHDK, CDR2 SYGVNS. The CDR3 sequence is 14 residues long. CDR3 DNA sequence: TGTGCCAGCAGTGAATCCCAGGGCCGGTCGTCCGCTTTCTTT. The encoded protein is CASSESQGRSSAFF.

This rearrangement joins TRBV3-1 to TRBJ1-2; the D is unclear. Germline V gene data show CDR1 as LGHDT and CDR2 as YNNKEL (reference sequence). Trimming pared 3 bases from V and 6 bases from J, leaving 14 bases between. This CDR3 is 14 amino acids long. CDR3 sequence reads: CASSQRGLEDGYTF. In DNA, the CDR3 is TGTGCCAGCAGCCAGAGAGGTTTGGAAGATGGCTACACCTTC.

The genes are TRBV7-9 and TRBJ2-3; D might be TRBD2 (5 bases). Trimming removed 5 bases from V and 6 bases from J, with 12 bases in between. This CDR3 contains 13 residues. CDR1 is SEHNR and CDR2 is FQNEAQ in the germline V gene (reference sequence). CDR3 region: CASSRAAVDTQYF. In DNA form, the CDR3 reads TGTGCCAGCAGCCGAGCGGCGGTGGATACGCAGTATTTT. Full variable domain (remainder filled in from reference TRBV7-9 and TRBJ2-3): DTGVSQNPRHKITKRGQNVTFRCDPISEHNRLYWYRQTLGQGPEFLTYFQNEAQLEKSRLLSDRFSAERPKGSFSTLEIQRTEQGDSAMYLCASSRAAVDTQYFGPGTRLTVL.

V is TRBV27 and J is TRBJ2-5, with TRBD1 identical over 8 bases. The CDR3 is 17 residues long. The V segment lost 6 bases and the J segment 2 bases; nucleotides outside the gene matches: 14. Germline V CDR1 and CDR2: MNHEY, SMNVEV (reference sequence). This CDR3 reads CASSWGHGQGKQETQYF. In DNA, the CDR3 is TGTGCCAGCAGCTGGGGCCACGGACAGGGCAAACAAGAGACCCAGTACTTC.

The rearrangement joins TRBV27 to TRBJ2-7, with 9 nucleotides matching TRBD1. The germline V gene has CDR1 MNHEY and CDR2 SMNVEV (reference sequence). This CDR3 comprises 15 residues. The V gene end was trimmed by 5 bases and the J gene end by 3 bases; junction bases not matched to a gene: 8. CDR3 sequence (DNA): TGTGCCAGCAGTGACCGGGACAGGGCGGGCTACGAGCAGTACTTC. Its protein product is CASSDRDRAGYEQYF.

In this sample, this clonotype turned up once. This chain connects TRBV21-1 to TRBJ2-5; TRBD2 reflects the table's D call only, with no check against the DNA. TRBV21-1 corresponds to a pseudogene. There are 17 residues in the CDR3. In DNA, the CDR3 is TGTGCCAGCAGCAGCCGCCCCGGACTAGCGGGAGCAGAGACCCAGTACTTC. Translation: CASSSRPGLAGAETQYF.

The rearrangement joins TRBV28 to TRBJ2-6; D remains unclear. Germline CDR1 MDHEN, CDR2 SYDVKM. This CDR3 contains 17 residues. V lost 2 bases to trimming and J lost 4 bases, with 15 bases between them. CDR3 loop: CASSLESGIRGANVLTF. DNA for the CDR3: TGTGCCAGCAGTTTAGAAAGTGGGATCCGCGGGGCCAACGTCCTGACTTTC. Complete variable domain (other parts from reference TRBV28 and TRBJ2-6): DVKVTQSSRYLVKRTGEKVFLECVQDMDHENMFWYRQDPGLGLRLIYFSYDVKMKEKGDIPEGYSVSREKKERFSLILESASTNQTSMYLCASSLESGIRGANVLTFGAGSRLTVL.

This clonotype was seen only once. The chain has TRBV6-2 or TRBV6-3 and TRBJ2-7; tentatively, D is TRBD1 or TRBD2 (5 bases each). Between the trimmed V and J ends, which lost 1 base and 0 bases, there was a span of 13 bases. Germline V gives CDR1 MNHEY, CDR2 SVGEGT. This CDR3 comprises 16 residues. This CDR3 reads CASSYFPGRSSYEQYF. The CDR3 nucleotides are TGTGCCAGCAGTTACTTTCCGGGACGGAGCTCCTACGAGCAGTACTTC.

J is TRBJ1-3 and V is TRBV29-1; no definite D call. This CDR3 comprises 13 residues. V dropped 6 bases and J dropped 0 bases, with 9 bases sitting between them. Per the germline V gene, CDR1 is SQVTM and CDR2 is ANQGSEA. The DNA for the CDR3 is TGCAGCGTCTACTCGAGCTCTGGAAACACCATATATTTT. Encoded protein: CSVYSSSGNTIYF.

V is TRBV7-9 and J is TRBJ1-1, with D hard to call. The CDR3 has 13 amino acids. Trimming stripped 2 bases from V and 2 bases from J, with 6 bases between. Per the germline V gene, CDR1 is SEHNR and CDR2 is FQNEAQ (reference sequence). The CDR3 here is CASSLMGNTEAFF. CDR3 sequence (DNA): TGTGCCAGCAGCTTAATGGGTAACACTGAAGCTTTCTTT.

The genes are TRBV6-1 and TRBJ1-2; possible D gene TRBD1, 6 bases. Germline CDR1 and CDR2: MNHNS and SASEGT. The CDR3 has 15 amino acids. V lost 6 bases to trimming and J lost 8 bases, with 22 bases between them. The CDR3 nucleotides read TGTGCCAGCAGGTCCGCGAAATCAGGGGATCAGGGCTACACCTTC. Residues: CASRSAKSGDQGYTF.

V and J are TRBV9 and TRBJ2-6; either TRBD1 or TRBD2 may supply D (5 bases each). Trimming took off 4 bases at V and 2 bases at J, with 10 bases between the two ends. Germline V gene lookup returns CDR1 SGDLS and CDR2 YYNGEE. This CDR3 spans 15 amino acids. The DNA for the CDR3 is TGTGCCAGCAGCCCTAGGGGACCTGGGGCCAACGTCCTGACTTTC. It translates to CASSPRGPGANVLTF.

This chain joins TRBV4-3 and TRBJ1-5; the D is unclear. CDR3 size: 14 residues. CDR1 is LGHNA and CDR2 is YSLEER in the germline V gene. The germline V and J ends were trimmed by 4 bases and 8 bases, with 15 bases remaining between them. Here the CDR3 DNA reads TGCGCCAGCAGCCGGAGTTTTTTAAATGAGCCCCAGCATTTT. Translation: CASSRSFLNEPQHF.

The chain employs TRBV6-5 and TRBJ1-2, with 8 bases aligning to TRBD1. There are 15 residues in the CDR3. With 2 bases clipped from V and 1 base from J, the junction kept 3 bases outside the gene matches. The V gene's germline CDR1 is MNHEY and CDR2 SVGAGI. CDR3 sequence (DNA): TGTGCCAGCAGTTACACAGGGGGAGATAACTATGGCTACACCTTC. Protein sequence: CASSYTGGDNYGYTF.

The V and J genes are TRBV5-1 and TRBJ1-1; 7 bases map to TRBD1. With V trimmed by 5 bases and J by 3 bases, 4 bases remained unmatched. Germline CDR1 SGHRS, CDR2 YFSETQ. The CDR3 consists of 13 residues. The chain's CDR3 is CASSRDRHTEAFF. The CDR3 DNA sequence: TGCGCCAGCAGTCGGGACAGACACACTGAAGCTTTCTTT.

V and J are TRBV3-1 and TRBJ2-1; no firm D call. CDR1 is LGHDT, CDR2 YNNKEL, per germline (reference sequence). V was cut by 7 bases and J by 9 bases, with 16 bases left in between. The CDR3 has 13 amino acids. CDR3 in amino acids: CASTLLKRGEQFF. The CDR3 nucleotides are TGTGCCAGCACCCTCCTTAAGCGCGGTGAGCAGTTCTTC.

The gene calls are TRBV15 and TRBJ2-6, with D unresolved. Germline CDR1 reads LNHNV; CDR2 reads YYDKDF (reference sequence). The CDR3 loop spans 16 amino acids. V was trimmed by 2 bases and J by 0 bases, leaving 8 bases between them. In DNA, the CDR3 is TGTGCCACCAGCAGACCCCATAGCTCTGGGGCCAACGTCCTGACTTTC. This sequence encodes CATSRPHSSGANVLTF.